This T cell receptor (beta chain) was captured in a study of cytomegalovirus exposure and HLA in healthy donors. The PCR made use of 60 Vbeta and 13 Jbeta primers. The assay was immunoSEQ multiplex PCR, and TCRdb's table has in-frame clones only and misses some. The sample contains 70,000 to 80,000 clones, approximately 72% of which appear only once. Study-wide findings and caveats: Sequencing artifact likely explains a cluster of highly shared sequence variants. Several of the most significant clusters were apparently associated with common viral pathogens in a later analysis. Because they were indistinguishable, some V segments, including TRBV6-2 and TRBV6-3, were excluded. A later analysis showed HLA-associated TCR beta chains outstripping equally common others in clonal expansion.

Note on this clone: Its target is not known.

Trimming shortened V by 0 bases and J by 6 bases, and 12 bases separated the two germline ends. Germline-derived CDR1 and CDR2 are MNHEY and SVGAGI. The CDR3 runs to 14 residues. The origin of this receptor is a woman in her forties in good health and CMV-seropositive. Sequencing was carried out using PBMCs. This sequence joins TRBV6-5 and TRBJ2-7, with D possibly being TRBD1 (6 bases). The CDR3 spells CASSYSGAPGEQYF. The CDR3 DNA reads TGTGCCAGCAGTTACTCGGGGGCGCCGGGCGAGCAGTACTTC.